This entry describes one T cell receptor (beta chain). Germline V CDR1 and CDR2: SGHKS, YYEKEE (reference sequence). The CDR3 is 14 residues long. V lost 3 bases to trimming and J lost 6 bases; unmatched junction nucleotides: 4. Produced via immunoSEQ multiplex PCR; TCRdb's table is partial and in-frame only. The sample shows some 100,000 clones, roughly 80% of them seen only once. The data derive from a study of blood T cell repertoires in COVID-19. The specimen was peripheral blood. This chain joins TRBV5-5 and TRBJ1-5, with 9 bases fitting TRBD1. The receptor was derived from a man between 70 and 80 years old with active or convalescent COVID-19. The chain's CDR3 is CASSWGQGGQPQHF. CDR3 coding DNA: TGTGCCAGCAGCTGGGGACAGGGCGGTCAGCCCCAGCATTTT.